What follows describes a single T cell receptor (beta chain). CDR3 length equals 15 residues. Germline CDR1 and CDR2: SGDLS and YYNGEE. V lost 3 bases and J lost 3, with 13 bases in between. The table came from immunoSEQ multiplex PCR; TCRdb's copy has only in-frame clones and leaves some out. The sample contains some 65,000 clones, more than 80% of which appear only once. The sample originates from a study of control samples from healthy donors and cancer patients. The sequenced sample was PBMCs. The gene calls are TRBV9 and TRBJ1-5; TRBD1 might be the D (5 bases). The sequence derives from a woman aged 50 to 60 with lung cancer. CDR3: CASSALPGDNQPQHF. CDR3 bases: TGTGCCAGCAGCGCACTACCGGGGGACAATCAGCCCCAGCATTTT.